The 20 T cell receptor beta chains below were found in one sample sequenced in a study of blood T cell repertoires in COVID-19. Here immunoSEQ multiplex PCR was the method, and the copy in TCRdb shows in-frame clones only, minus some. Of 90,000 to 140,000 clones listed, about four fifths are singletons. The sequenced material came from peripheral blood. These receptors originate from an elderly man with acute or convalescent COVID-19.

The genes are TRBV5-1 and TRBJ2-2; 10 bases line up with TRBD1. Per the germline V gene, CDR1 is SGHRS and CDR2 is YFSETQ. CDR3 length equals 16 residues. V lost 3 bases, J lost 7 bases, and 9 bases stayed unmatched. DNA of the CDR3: TGCGCCAGCAGCTGGGGGACAGGGGAAATCGGCGGGGAGCTGTTTTTT. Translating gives CASSWGTGEIGGELFF. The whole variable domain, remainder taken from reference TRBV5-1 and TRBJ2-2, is KAGVTQTPRYLIKTRGQQVTLSCSPISGHRSVSWYQQTPGQGLQFLFEYFSETQRNKGNFPGRFSGRQFSNSRSEMNVSTLELGDSALYLCASSWGTGEIGGELFFGEGSRLTVL.

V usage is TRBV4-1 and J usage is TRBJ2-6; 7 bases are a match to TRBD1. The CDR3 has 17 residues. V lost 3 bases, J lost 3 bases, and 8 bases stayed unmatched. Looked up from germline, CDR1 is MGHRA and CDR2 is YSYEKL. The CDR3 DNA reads TGCGCCAGCAGCCAGGCCGAGACAGGGAGTGGGGCCAACGTCCTGACTTTC. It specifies CASSQAETGSGANVLTF.

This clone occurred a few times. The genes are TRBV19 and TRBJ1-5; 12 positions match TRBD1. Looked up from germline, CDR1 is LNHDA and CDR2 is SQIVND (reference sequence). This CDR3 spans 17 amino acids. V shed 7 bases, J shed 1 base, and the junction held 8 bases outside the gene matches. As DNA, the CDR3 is TGTGCCAGTACCCGGGGGACAGGGGGCTTAAGCAATCAGCCCCAGCATTTT. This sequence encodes CASTRGTGGLSNQPQHF.

Here the CDR3 DNA reads TGTGCCATCAGTGAGGCTGAGTTAGCTAACTATGGCTACACCTTC. Translated: CAISEAELANYGYTF. The chain has TRBV10-3 and TRBJ1-2; D is unclear. This CDR3 contains 15 residues. Trimming shortened V by 2 bases and J by 0 bases, and 10 bases separated the two germline ends. Germline CDR1 and CDR2: ENHRY and SYGVKD.

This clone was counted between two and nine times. CDR3 sequence: CASSPFSSGNTIYF. The CDR3 DNA follows: TGTGCCAGCAGCCCCTTCAGCTCTGGAAACACCATATATTTT. The chain joins TRBV7-9 to TRBJ1-3; D gene unclear. Trimming removed 5 bases from V and 0 bases from J, with 8 bases in between. Germline values: CDR1 SEHNR, CDR2 FQNEAQ (reference sequence). The CDR3 sequence is 14 residues long.

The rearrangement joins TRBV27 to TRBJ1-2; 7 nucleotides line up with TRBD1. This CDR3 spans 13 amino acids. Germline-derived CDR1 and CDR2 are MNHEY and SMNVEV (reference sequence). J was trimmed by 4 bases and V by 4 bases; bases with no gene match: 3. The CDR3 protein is CASSYQGGYGYTF. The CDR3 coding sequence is TGTGCCAGCAGTTACCAGGGGGGCTATGGCTACACCTTC.

CDR3 amino acids: CASSELTGGTTKNIQYF. In DNA, the CDR3 is TGTGCCAGCAGTGAACTCACAGGGGGCACGACCAAAAACATTCAGTACTTC. This chain uses TRBV6-1 with TRBJ2-4; 9 nucleotides line up with TRBD1. Unmatched junction bases numbered 7, after V lost 2 bases and J lost 2 bases. This CDR3 spans 17 amino acids. Germline CDR1 is MNHNS and CDR2 is SASEGT.

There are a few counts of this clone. The CDR3 DNA sequence: TGTGCCAGCAGCCTCACAGGGAACTCTGGGGCCAACGTCCTGACTTTC. Protein: CASSLTGNSGANVLTF. The chain has TRBV27 and TRBJ2-6; tentative D call: TRBD1 (6 bases). V was pared by 6 bases and J by 0 bases, with 12 bases between. This CDR3 contains 16 residues. In germline, CDR1 is MNHEY, CDR2 SMNVEV (reference sequence).

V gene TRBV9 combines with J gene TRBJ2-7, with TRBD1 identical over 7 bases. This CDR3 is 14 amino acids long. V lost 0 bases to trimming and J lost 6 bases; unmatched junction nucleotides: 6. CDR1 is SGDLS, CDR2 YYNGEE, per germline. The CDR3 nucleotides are TGTGCCAGCAGCGTAGGGGGACAGTACTCCGAGCAGTACTTC. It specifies CASSVGGQYSEQYF. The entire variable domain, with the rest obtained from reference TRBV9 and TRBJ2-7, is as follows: DSGVTQTPKHLITATGQRVTLRCSPRSGDLSVYWYQQSLDQGLQFLIQYYNGEERAKGNILERFSAQQFPDLHSELNLSSLELGDSALYFCASSVGGQYSEQYFGPGTRLTVT.

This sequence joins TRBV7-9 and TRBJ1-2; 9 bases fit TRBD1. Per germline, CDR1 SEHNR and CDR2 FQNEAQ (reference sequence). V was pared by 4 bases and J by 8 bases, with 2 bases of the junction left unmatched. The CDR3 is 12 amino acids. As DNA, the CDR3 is TGTGCCAGCAGCTCAGGACAGGGGGGCTACACCTTC. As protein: CASSSGQGGYTF. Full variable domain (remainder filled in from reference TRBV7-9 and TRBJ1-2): DTGVSQNPRHKITKRGQNVTFRCDPISEHNRLYWYRQTLGQGPEFLTYFQNEAQLEKSRLLSDRFSAERPKGSFSTLEIQRTEQGDSAMYLCASSSGQGGYTFGSGTRLTVV.

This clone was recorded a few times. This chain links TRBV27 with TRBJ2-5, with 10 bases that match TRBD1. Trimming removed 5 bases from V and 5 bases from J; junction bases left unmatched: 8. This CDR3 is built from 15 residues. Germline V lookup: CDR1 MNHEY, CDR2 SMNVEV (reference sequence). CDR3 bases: TGTGCCAGCAGTCCCCGACAGGGGGCTAGGGAGACCCAGTACTTC. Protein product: CASSPRQGARETQYF.

CDR3 DNA sequence: TGTGCCAGCAGTTTCACCGATCACACCGAGCAGTTCTTC. This codes for CASSFTDHTEQFF. This chain connects TRBV12-3 or TRBV12-4 to TRBJ2-1; D not resolved. This CDR3 has 13 amino acids. The V end was cut by 3 bases, the J end by 10 bases, with 13 bases between.

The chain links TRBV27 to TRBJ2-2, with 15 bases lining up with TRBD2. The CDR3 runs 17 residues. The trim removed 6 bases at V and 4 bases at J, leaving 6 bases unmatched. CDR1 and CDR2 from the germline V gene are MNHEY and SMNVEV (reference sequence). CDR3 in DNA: TGTGCCAGCAGCTGGACTAGCGGGAGGGCCTTCACCGGGGAGCTGTTTTTT. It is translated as CASSWTSGRAFTGELFF.

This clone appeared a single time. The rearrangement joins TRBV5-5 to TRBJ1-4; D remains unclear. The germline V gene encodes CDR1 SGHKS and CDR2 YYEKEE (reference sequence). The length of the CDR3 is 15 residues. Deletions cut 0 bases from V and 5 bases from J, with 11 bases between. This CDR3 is CASSLGAPPNEKLFF. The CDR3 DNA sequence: TGTGCCAGCAGCTTGGGGGCACCTCCAAATGAAAAACTGTTTTTT.

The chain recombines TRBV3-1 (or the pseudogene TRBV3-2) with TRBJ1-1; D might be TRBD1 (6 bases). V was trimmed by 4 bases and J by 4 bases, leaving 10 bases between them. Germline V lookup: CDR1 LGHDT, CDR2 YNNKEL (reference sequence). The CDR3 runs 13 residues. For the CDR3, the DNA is TGTGCCAGCAGCCCACAGGGCGGCACTGAAGCTTTCTTT. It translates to CASSPQGGTEAFF.

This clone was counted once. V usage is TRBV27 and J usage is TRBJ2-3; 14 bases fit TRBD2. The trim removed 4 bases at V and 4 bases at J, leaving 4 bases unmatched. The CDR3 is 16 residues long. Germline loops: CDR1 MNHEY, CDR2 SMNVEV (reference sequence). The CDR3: CASSSGLAGVADTQYF. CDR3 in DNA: TGTGCCAGCAGTTCGGGACTAGCGGGAGTTGCAGATACGCAGTATTTT.

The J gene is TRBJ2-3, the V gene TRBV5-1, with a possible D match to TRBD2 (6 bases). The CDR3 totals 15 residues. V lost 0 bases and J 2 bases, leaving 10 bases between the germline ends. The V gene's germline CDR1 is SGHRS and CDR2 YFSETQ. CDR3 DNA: TGCGCCAGCAGCTTGGTCCAGCGGGTCACAGATACGCAGTATTTT. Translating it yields CASSLVQRVTDTQYF. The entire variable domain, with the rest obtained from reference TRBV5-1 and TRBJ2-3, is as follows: KAGVTQTPRYLIKTRGQQVTLSCSPISGHRSVSWYQQTPGQGLQFLFEYFSETQRNKGNFPGRFSGRQFSNSRSEMNVSTLELGDSALYLCASSLVQRVTDTQYFGPGTRLTVL.

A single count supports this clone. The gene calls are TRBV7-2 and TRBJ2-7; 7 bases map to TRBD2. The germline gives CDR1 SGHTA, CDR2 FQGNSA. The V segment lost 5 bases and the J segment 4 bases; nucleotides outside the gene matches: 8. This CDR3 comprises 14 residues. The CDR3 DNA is TGTGCCAGCAGCCCACTCGGGGGGAGGTACGAGCAGTACTTC. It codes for CASSPLGGRYEQYF.

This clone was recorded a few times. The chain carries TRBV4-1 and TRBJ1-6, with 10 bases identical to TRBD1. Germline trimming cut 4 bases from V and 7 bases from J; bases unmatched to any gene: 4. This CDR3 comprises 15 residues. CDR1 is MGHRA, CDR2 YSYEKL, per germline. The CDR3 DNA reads TGCGCCAGCAGCCCGGGACAGGGGAGGAATTCACCCCTCCACTTT. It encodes CASSPGQGRNSPLHF.

CDR3 loop: CASSYDGRYSYEQYF. CDR3 DNA: TGTGCCAGCAGTTACGACGGGAGATACTCCTACGAGCAGTACTTC. The chain combines TRBV6-2 or TRBV6-3 with TRBJ2-7; tentative D call: TRBD2 (6 bases). The CDR3 is 15 amino acids. The V and J ends lost 2 bases and 0 bases respectively, with 11 bases between them. CDR1 is MNHEY, CDR2 SVGEGT, per germline.